Each of the 17 T cell receptor beta chains below was sequenced from the same sample in a study of human T cells and chemical hapten exposure. Regarding time point: pre-sensitization, week 0. The sample's treatment: therapeutic diphenylcyclopropenone sensitization with weekly scalp DPC. TCRdb re-derived calls from the RACE reads in MiXCR, one entry per CDR3 protein. The table has 40,000 to 50,000 distinct CDR3 sequences, 9.5% to 15% seen once; the top ten hold 4.5% to 6%. Sequencing was performed on whole blood, taken in connection with sensitization to the hapten diphenylcyclopropenone (DPC). The receptors were gathered from a woman aged 25-40 years with alopecia areata. Some clones in this sample may be carry-over from other donors' samples.

This clonotype was observed at least ten times. This chain uses TRBV20-1 with TRBJ2-3, with D perhaps TRBD1 or TRBD2 (5 bases each). Trimming took off 6 bases at V and 0 bases at J, with 16 bases between the two ends. The CDR3 sequence is 15 residues long. From germline, CDR1 is DFQATT and CDR2 SNEGSKA (reference sequence). CDR3 amino acids: CSAQGRPMSTDTQYF. The CDR3 DNA reads as TGCAGTGCCCAGGGACGGCCTATGAGCACAGATACGCAGTATTTT.

This clonotype was observed at least ten times. The V and J genes are TRBV12-3 or TRBV12-4 and TRBJ2-7; the D gene is possibly TRBD2 (5 bases). Trimming pared 0 bases from V and 6 bases from J, leaving 9 bases between. This CDR3 comprises 13 residues. The CDR3 region has the DNA TGTGCCAGCAGTTTAGCGGGAGCCGCCGAGCAGTACTTC. Translating gives CASSLAGAAEQYF.

This clonotype was detected a few times. The chain joins TRBV29-1 to TRBJ2-4; D perhaps matches TRBD2 (5 bases). V was trimmed by 4 bases and J by 0 bases, leaving 16 bases between them. CDR3 length: 16 residues. The germline CDR1 and CDR2 sequences are SQVTM and ANQGSEA. This CDR3 reads CSVGAGQGLAKNIQYF. CDR3 coding DNA: TGCAGCGTTGGGGCGGGTCAAGGATTAGCCAAAAACATTCAGTACTTC. Combining the CDR3 with reference TRBV29-1 and TRBJ2-4 gives the whole variable domain SAVISQKPSRDICQRGTSLTIQCQVDSQVTMMFWYRQQPGQSLTLIATANQGSEATYESGFVIDKFPISRPNLTFSTLTVSNMSPEDSSIYLCSVGAGQGLAKNIQYFGAGTRLSVL.

This clonotype was seen a few times. The V gene is TRBV5-1, the J gene TRBJ1-1; 7 nucleotides agree with TRBD1. CDR3 length: 14 amino acids. Germline CDR1 SGHRS, CDR2 YFSETQ. Trimming removed 4 bases from V and 5 bases from J; junction bases left unmatched: 8. DNA of the CDR3: TGCGCCAGCAGCGTTGGGACAGTTTTGACTGAAGCTTTCTTT. Translation: CASSVGTVLTEAFF.

This clonotype was seen ten or more times. The chain links TRBV7-6 to TRBJ2-7; 8 nucleotides line up with TRBD2. CDR3 length equals 15 residues. CDR1 is SGHVS, CDR2 FNYEAQ, per germline. J was trimmed by 3 bases and V by 5 bases; bases with no gene match: 9. CDR3 sequence: CASSPGLELVYEQYF. The CDR3 nucleotides are TGTGCCAGCAGCCCGGGACTAGAACTTGTCTACGAGCAGTACTTC.

This clonotype was recorded many times. The V gene is TRBV21-1, the J gene TRBJ2-5; no check of the table's D call, TRBD2, against the DNA was made. TRBV21-1 is described as a pseudogene. The CDR3 contains 15 residues. This CDR3 reads CASSKSLAFQETQYF. In DNA, the CDR3 is TGTGCCAGCAGCAAAAGTCTAGCGTTTCAAGAGACCCAGTACTTC.

This clonotype was recorded many times. The chain combines TRBV28 with TRBJ2-5; a possible D gene is TRBD2 (5 bases). Germline V gene data show CDR1 as MDHEN and CDR2 as SYDVKM. This CDR3 has 13 residues. V lost 7 bases to trimming and J lost 2 bases, with 11 bases between them. The CDR3 nucleotides read TGTGCCAGCACCCCCGCGGGTCAAGAGACCCAGTACTTC. Protein product: CASTPAGQETQYF.

This clonotype was found a few times. The chain recombines TRBV6-2 or TRBV6-3 with TRBJ2-7, with a weak D call TRBD1 (5 bases). CDR1 and CDR2 from the germline V gene are MNHEY and SVGEGT. V was cut by 6 bases and J by 1 base, with 16 bases left in between. The CDR3 loop spans 15 amino acids. The CDR3, as DNA: TGTGCCAGCAGCCCACTCCAGGGTGGTTCCTACGAGCAGTACTTC. It codes for CASSPLQGGSYEQYF.

J is TRBJ2-5 and V is TRBV7-8; D is uncertain. The CDR3 runs to 14 residues. Germline CDR1 SGHVS, CDR2 FQNEAQ. The ends were cut back, 3 bases at V and 1 base at J, with 9 bases in the middle. The DNA for the CDR3 is TGTGCCAGCAGCTTTCGGCAGGTCCAAGAGACCCAGTACTTC. Translated: CASSFRQVQETQYF.

V is TRBV7-3 and J is TRBJ2-2; TRBD2 agrees at 7 bases. Germline V gene lookup returns CDR1 SGHTA and CDR2 FQGTGA. Losses at the gene ends were 0 bases for V and 2 bases for J; bases not matched to a gene: 6. The CDR3 contains 17 residues. CDR3 in DNA: TGTGCCAGCAGCTTAACGTCCCGCGGGGGAAACACCGGGGAGCTGTTTTTT. It encodes CASSLTSRGGNTGELFF.

This clonotype has only a few counts. This chain connects TRBV4-3 to TRBJ1-1; D possibly corresponds to TRBD1 (5 bases). CDR3 length: 16 amino acids. Trimming stripped 0 bases from V and 5 bases from J, with 16 bases between. Germline loops: CDR1 LGHNA, CDR2 YSLEER. CDR3 DNA sequence: TGCGCCAGCAGCCAAGATTGGGGCAGGGTCTATACTGAAGCTTTCTTT. Amino acid sequence: CASSQDWGRVYTEAFF.

This clonotype was observed a few times. This sequence joins TRBV28 and TRBJ1-1, with D perhaps matching TRBD1 (5 bases). V lost 4 bases to trimming and J lost 0 bases, with 12 bases between them. The length of the CDR3 is 15 residues. Looked up from germline, CDR1 is MDHEN and CDR2 is SYDVKM. The CDR3 sequence is CASSSGRDLNTEAFF. In DNA, the CDR3 is TGTGCCAGCAGTTCAGGGAGGGATTTGAACACTGAAGCTTTCTTT.

This clonotype was seen more than once but under ten times. The chain carries TRBV5-5 and TRBJ2-7; TRBD1 might be the D (6 bases). The CDR3 loop spans 15 amino acids. CDR1 and CDR2 (germline): SGHKS, YYEKEE (reference sequence). V lost 0 bases to trimming and J lost 0 bases, with 10 bases between them. The CDR3 DNA reads TGTGCCAGCAGCTTGGAAGTAGGGGGCTCCTACGAGCAGTACTTC. It is translated as CASSLEVGGSYEQYF.

This clonotype was seen ten or more times. The V gene is TRBV6-2 or TRBV6-3, the J gene TRBJ2-7, with TRBD2 identical over 15 bases. Unmatched junction bases numbered 6, after V lost 5 bases and J lost 4 bases. The CDR3 spans 16 residues. The germline V gene encodes CDR1 MNHEY and CDR2 SVGEGT. The DNA for the CDR3 is TGTGCCAGCAGTCCAGGGACTAGCGGGAGGTGGTACGAGCAGTACTTC. It encodes CASSPGTSGRWYEQYF.

The chain links TRBV7-6 to TRBJ2-4; TRBD2 aligns across 10 bases. The CDR3 is made up of 14 amino acids. Unmatched junction bases numbered 5, after V lost 5 bases and J lost 7 bases. The V gene's germline CDR1 is SGHVS and CDR2 FNYEAQ. The CDR3, as DNA: TGTGCCAGCAGCAGCGGGAGGGCCTCGAACATTCAGTACTTC. Amino acids: CASSSGRASNIQYF.

Worth noting for this clonotype: A read error is possible here, since a much larger clone lies one base away. The chain couples TRBV27 to TRBJ2-7; 10 nucleotides agree with TRBD2. Germline V gene data show CDR1 as MNHEY and CDR2 as SMNVEV (reference sequence). This CDR3 comprises 15 residues. The J segment lost 5 bases and the V segment lost 3 bases, leaving 7 bases of the junction unmatched. CDR3: CASSFRASGSHEQYF. In DNA form, the CDR3 reads TGTGCCAGCAGTTTTCGGGCTAGCGGGAGCCACGAGCAGTACTTC.

This clonotype was found many times. The chain employs TRBV6-2 or TRBV6-3 and TRBJ2-5; D is unresolved. The V gene's germline CDR1 is MNHEY and CDR2 SVGEGT. The ends were cut back, 7 bases at V and 2 bases at J, with 17 bases in the middle. There are 15 residues in the CDR3. For the CDR3, the DNA is TGTGCCAGCACTCAATTCAATTCTCGGCAAGAGACCCAGTACTTC. Translating gives CASTQFNSRQETQYF.